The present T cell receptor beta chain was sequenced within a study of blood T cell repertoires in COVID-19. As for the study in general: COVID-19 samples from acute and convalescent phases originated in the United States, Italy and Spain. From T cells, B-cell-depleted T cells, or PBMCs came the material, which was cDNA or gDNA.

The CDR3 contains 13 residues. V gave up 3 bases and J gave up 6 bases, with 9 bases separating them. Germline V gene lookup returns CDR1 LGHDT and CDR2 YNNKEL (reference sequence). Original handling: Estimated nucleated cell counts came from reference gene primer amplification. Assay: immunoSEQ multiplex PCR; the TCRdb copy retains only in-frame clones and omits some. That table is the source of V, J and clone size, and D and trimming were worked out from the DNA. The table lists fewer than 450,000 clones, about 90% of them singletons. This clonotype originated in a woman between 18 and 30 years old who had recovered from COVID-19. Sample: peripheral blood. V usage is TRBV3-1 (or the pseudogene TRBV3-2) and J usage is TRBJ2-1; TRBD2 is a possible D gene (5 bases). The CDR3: CASSHRGGNEQFF. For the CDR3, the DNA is TGTGCCAGCAGCCACCGAGGAGGCAATGAGCAGTTCTTC.